This TCR beta chain was sequenced in a study of post-analysis software for immune sequencing data. CDR3 size: 12 residues. Trimming pared 5 bases from V and 11 bases from J, leaving 13 bases between. In germline, CDR1 is MDHEN, CDR2 SYDVKM. Unique molecular identifiers tagged the TCR beta cDNA libraries. TCRdb called the PCR reads again in MiXCR, with one record for every CDR3 protein. The sample has some 500,000 distinct CDR3 sequences; approximately 46% are singletons. Study conclusions and caveats: Comparison of patients with controls showed 4 to 6 TRBV segments more frequent in patients, TRBV5-6, TRBV5-1 and TRBV20-1 among them. Strong co-clustering by F measure linked samples that shared a preparation batch.

To note about this clonotype: As yet, its antigen is unknown.

The sequenced material came from blood. V is TRBV28 and J is TRBJ2-1, with D maybe TRBD2 (5 bases). The TCR originated in a girl between 10 and 17 years old with multiple sclerosis. Here the CDR3 DNA reads TGTGCCAGCAGTCCTAATAGCGAACAGCAGTTCTTC. Its translation: CASSPNSEQQFF.